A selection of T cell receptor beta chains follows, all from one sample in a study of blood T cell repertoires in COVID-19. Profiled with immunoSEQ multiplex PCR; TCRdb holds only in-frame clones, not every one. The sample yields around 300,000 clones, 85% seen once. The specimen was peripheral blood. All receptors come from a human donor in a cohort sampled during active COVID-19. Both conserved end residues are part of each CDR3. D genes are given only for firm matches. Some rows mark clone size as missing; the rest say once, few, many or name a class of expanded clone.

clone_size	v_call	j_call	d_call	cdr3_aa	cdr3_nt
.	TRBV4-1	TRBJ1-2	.	CASSYRVRGYTF	TGCGCCAGCAGCTACAGGGTGCGTGGCTACACCTTC
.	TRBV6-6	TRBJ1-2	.	CASSYTPSGGGGYTF	TGTGCCAGCAGTTATACCCCATCGGGGGGCGGCGGCTACACCTTC
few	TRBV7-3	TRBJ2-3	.	CASSLGWGATTDTQYF	TGTGCCAGCAGCTTAGGGTGGGGCGCAACCACGGATACGCAGTATTTT
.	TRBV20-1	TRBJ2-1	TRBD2	CSASRTSRSEQFF	TGCAGTGCTAGTCGGACTAGTAGGTCTGAGCAGTTCTTC
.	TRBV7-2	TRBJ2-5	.	CASSLRTARTETQYF	TGTGCCAGCAGCTTAAGGACAGCCAGGACGGAGACCCAGTACTTC
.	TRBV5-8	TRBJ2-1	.	CASERRFTYNEQFF	TGTGCCAGTGAACGGAGGTTCACCTACAATGAGCAGTTCTTC
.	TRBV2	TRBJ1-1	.	CASRRELNTEAFF	TGTGCCAGCAGGAGAGAGTTGAACACTGAAGCTTTCTTT
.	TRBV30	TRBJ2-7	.	CAWSERDPYEQYF	TGTGCCTGGAGTGAGAGGGATCCCTACGAGCAGTACTTC
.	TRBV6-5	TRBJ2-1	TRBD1	CASRRQGGSYNEQFF	TGTGCCAGCAGGAGACAGGGGGGGTCCTACAATGAGCAGTTCTTC
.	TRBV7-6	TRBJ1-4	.	CASSFNTGNNEKLFF	TGTGCCAGCAGCTTTAACACAGGGAATAATGAAAAACTGTTTTTT
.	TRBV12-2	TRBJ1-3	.	CASRLPDSSGNTIYF	TGTGCAAGTCGCTTGCCGGACAGCTCTGGAAACACCATATATTTT
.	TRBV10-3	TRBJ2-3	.	CAISRDKYTDTQYF	TGTGCCATCAGCCGGGACAAATACACAGATACGCAGTATTTT
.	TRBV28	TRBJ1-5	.	CASSLSQGRIQPQHF	TGTGCCAGCAGTTTATCCCAGGGGCGGATTCAGCCCCAGCATTTT
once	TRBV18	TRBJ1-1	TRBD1	CASSPPGQGSTEAFF	TGTGCCAGCTCACCACCGGGACAGGGGTCAACTGAAGCTTTCTTT
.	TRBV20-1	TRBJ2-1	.	CTPSANEQFF	TGCACCCCCAGCGCTAATGAGCAGTTCTTC
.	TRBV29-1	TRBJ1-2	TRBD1	CSVEGGQGNPYGYTF	TGCAGCGTTGAGGGAGGACAGGGGAATCCCTATGGCTACACCTTC
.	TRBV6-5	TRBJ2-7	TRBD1	CASSLRTGYEQYF	TGTGCCAGCAGCCTCCGGACAGGGTACGAGCAGTACTTC
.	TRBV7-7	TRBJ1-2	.	CARSLGREANYGYTF	TGTGCCAGATCTTTGGGTAGGGAGGCGAACTATGGCTACACCTTC
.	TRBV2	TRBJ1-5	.	CASSAASGNQPQHF	TGTGCCAGCAGCGCTGCTTCGGGCAATCAGCCCCAGCATTTT
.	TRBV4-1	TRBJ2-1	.	CASSPSLTGPTNYNEQFF	TGCGCCAGCAGCCCATCATTGACAGGCCCCACTAACTACAATGAGCAGTTCTTC
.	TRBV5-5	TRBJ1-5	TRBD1	CASSGQGGQPQHF	TGTGCCAGCAGCGGACAGGGAGGCCAGCCCCAGCATTTT
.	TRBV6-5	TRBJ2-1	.	CASSYSRTTNEQFF	TGTGCCAGCAGTTACTCTAGGACTACAAATGAGCAGTTCTTC
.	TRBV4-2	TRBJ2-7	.	CASSQAGDTYEQYF	TGTGCCAGCAGCCAGGCAGGGGACACCTACGAGCAGTACTTC
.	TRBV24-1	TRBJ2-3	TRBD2	CATSDIAGRAGTQYF	TGTGCCACCAGCGATATAGCGGGGAGAGCTGGTACGCAGTATTTT
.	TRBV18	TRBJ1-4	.	CASSPSRSGEKLFF	TGTGCCAGCTCACCGAGTAGGTCGGGAGAAAAACTGTTTTTT
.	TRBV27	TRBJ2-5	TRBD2	CASSPGGARETQYF	TGTGCCAGCAGCCCCGGGGGGGCGCGGGAGACCCAGTACTTC
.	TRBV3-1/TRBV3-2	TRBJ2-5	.	CASSRQVYETQYF	TGTGCCAGCAGCCGACAGGTATACGAGACCCAGTACTTC
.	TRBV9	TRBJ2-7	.	CASSGPGYEQYF	TGTGCCAGCAGCGGACCAGGGTACGAGCAGTACTTC
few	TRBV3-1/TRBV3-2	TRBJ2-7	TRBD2	CASSLRASSGTTYF	TGTGCCAGCAGCCTGCGGGCCTCCTCCGGGACTACGTACTTC
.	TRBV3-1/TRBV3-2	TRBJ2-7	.	CASSRTDYEQYF	TGTGCCAGCAGCCGAACAGACTACGAGCAGTACTTC
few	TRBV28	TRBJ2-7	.	CASSLVSGNVPYEQYF	TGTGCCAGCAGTCTCGTTAGCGGAAACGTACCCTACGAGCAGTACTTC
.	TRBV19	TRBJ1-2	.	CASRVREQNYGYTF	TGTGCCAGTAGGGTCCGAGAACAGAACTATGGCTACACCTTC
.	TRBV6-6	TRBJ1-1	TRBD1	CASSYGQAEAFF	TGTGCCAGCAGTTATGGACAGGCTGAAGCTTTCTTT
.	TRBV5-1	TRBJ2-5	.	CASSQTSQETQYF	TGCGCCAGCAGCCAGACAAGTCAAGAGACCCAGTACTTC
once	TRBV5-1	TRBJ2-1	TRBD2	CASMYIAGSYNEQFF	TGCGCCAGCATGTACATAGCGGGAAGCTACAATGAGCAGTTCTTC
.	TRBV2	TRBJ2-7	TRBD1	CASLSLDRVSYEQYF	TGTGCCAGCCTCTCTCTGGACAGGGTTTCCTACGAGCAGTACTTC
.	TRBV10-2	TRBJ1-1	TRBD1	CASMTGGGRNTEAFF	TGCGCCAGCATGACAGGGGGGGGCAGGAACACTGAAGCTTTCTTT
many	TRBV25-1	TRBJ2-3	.	CASSVSGRAGGNTQYF	TGTGCCAGCAGCGTTTCCGGCAGGGCCGGAGGGAATACGCAGTATTTT
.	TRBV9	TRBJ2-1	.	CASSPPRRDGYNEQFF	TGTGCCAGCAGCCCCCCCCGGAGGGACGGGTACAATGAGCAGTTCTTC
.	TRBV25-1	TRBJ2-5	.	CASSEWGREETQYF	TGTGCCAGCAGTGAATGGGGCAGGGAAGAGACCCAGTACTTC
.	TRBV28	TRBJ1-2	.	CASSLGGASSYYGYTF	TGTGCCAGCAGTTTAGGGGGGGCCTCCTCTTACTATGGCTACACCTTC
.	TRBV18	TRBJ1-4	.	CASSPAFATNEKLFF	TGTGCCAGCTCACCGGCTTTTGCAACTAATGAAAAACTGTTTTTT
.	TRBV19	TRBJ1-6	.	CASSLDRVQNSPLHF	TGTGCCAGTAGTCTCGATCGGGTCCAGAATTCACCCCTCCACTTT
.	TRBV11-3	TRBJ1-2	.	CASSVAVEGYTF	TGTGCCAGCAGCGTAGCTGTTGAGGGCTACACCTTC
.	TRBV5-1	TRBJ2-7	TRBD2	CASSLETSGNDEQYF	TGCGCCAGCAGCTTGGAAACTAGCGGGAACGACGAGCAGTACTTC
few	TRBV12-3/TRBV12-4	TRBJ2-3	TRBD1	CASSATGDAQYF	TGTGCCAGCAGTGCGACAGGGGACGCGCAGTATTTT
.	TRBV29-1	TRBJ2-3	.	CSVGGKTTDTQYF	TGCAGCGTTGGAGGGAAGACAACAGATACGCAGTATTTT
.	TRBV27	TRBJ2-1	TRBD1	CASSLGTGVSYNEQFF	TGTGCCAGCAGTTTGGGTACAGGGGTTTCCTACAATGAGCAGTTCTTC
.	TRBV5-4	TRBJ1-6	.	CASSLDQGNNSPLHF	TGTGCCAGCAGCTTGGATCAGGGCAATAATTCACCCCTCCACTTT
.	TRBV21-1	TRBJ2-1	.	CASSRRLAGGEEPYNEQFF	TGTGCCAGCAGCAGAAGACTAGCGGGAGGGGAGGAACCTTACAATGAGCAGTTCTTC
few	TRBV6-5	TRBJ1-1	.	CASRWGERNTEAFF	TGTGCCAGCCGATGGGGGGAAAGGAACACTGAAGCTTTCTTT
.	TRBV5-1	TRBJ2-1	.	CASSSELGSRGEQFF	TGCGCCAGCAGCTCGGAATTGGGCTCCAGGGGTGAGCAGTTCTTC
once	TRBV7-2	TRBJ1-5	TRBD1	CASSYGQGTTQPQHF	TGTGCCAGCAGTTACGGACAGGGCACGACACAGCCCCAGCATTTT
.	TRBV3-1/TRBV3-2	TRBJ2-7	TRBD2	CASRRGRASEQYF	TGTGCCAGCAGGAGAGGGAGGGCCTCCGAGCAGTACTTC
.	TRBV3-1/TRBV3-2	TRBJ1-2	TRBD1	CASSPGTDIYGYTF	TGTGCCAGCAGCCCCGGGACAGACATCTATGGCTACACCTTC